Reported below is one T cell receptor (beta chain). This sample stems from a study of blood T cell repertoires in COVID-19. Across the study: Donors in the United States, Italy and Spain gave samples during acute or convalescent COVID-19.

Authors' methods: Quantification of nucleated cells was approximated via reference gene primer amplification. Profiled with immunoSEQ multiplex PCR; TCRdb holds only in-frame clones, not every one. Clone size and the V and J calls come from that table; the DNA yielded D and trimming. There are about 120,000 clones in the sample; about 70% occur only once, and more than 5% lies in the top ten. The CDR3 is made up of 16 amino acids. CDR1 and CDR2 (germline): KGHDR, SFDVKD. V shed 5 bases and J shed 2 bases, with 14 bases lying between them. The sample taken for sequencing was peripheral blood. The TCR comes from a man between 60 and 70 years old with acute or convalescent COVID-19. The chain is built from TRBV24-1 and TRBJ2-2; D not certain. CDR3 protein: CATSGQSALNTGELFF. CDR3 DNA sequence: TGTGCCACCAGTGGCCAGAGCGCCCTTAACACCGGGGAGCTGTTTTTT.